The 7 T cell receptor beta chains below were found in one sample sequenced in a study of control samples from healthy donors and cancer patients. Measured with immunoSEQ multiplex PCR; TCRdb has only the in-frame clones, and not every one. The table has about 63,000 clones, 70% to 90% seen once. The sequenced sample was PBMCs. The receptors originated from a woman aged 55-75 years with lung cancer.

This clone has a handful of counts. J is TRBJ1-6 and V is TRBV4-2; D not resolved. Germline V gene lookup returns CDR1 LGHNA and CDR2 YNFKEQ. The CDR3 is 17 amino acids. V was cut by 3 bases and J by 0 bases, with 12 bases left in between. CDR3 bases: TGTGCCAGCAGCCAGGCACGGGGTGGCTCCTATAATTCACCCCTCCACTTT. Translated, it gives CASSQARGGSYNSPLHF.

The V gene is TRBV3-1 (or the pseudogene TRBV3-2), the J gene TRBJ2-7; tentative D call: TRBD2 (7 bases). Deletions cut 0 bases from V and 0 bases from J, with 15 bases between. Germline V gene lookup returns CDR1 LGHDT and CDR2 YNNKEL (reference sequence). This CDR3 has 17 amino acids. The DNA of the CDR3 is TGTGCCAGCAGCCAAGAATGGGGGCTAGCGGACTCCTACGAGCAGTACTTC. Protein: CASSQEWGLADSYEQYF.

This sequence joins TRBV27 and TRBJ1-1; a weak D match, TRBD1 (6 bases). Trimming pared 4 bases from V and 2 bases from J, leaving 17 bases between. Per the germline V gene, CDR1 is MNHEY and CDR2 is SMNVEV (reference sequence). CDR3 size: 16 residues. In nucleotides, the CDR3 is TGTGCCAGCAGTTGGGCAGGGGTTTCGAGTAACACTGAAGCTTTCTTT. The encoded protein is CASSWAGVSSNTEAFF.

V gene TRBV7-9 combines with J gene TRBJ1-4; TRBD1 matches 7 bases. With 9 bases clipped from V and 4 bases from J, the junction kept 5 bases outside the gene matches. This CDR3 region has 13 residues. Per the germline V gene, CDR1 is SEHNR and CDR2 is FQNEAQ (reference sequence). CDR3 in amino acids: CASKGTVNEKLFF. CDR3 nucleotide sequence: TGTGCCAGTAAAGGGACAGTTAATGAAAAACTGTTTTTT. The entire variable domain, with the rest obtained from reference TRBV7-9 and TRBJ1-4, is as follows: DTGVSQNPRHKITKRGQNVTFRCDPISEHNRLYWYRQTLGQGPEFLTYFQNEAQLEKSRLLSDRFSAERPKGSFSTLEIQRTEQGDSAMYLCASKGTVNEKLFFGSGTQLSVL.

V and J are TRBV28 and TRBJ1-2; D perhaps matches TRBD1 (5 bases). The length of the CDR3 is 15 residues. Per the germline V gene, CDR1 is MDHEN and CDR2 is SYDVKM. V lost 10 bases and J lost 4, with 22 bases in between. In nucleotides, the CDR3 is TGTGCCACCGTCCCACTCCGGGACTTTGGCTATGGCTACACCTTC. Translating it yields CATVPLRDFGYGYTF.

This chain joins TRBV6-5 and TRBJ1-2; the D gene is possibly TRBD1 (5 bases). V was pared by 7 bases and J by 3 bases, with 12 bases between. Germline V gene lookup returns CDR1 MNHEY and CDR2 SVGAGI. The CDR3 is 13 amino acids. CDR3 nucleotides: TGTGCCAGCAAGAGGGGTACGGACTATGGCTACACCTTC. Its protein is CASKRGTDYGYTF.

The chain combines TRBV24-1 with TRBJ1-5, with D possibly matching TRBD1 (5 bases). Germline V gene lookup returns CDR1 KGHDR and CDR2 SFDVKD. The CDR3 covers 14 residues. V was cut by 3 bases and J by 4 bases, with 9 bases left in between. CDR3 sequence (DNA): TGTGCCACCAGTGATCGACAGCTGAATCAGCCCCAGCATTTT. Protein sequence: CATSDRQLNQPQHF.